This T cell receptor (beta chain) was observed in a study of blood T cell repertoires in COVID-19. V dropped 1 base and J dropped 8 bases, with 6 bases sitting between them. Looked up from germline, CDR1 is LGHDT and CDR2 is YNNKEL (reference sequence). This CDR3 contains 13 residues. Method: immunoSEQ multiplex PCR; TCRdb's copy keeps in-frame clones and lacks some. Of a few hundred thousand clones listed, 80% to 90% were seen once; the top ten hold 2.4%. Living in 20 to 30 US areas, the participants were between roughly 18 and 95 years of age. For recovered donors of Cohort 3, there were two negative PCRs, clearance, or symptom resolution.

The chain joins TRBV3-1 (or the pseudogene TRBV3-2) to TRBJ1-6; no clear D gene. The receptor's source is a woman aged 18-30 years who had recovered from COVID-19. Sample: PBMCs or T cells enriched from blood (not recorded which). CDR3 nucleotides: TGTGCCAGCAGCCAAGTGCCGGATTCACCCCTCCACTTT. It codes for CASSQVPDSPLHF.